Shown below are 17 T cell receptor beta chains from a single sample sequenced in a study of cytomegalovirus exposure and HLA in healthy donors. Amplification used 60 Vbeta primers and 13 Jbeta primers. Repertoires were generated with immunoSEQ multiplex PCR, while TCRdb's copy carries only in-frame clones and drops some. The table lists around 58,000 clones, around four fifths of them singletons, with roughly 5.1% in the top ten. Sequencing was carried out using PBMCs. The receptor source for this set is a male donor in good health and CMV-seropositive.

The rearrangement uses TRBV5-1 and TRBJ2-3; 7 nucleotides line up with TRBD2. J lost 3 bases, V lost 9 bases, and 10 bases had no gene match. The CDR3 sequence is 14 residues long. Germline V CDR1 and CDR2: SGHRS, YFSETQ. For the CDR3, the DNA is TGCGCCACCCACTTGGGGGGGTCGACAGATACGCAGTATTTT. Its translation is CATHLGGSTDTQYF.

This clone was picked up one time. V is TRBV10-2 and J is TRBJ2-7; D is unclear. V was clipped by 3 bases and J by 3 bases, with 6 bases between them. The germline V gene encodes CDR1 WSHSY and CDR2 SAAADI. CDR3 length: 12 residues. CDR3 region: CASSDRFYEQYF. The CDR3 region has the DNA TGCGCCAGCAGTGACAGGTTCTACGAGCAGTACTTC.

The CDR3 DNA reads as TGTGCCAGCAGTCCCCTAGCGGGGGTGTTAAAAAACATTCAGTACTTC. Translation gives CASSPLAGVLKNIQYF. This rearrangement joins TRBV28 to TRBJ2-4; 10 bases align to TRBD2. Losses at the gene ends were 5 bases for V and 4 bases for J; bases not matched to a gene: 8. This CDR3 contains 16 residues. From germline, CDR1 is MDHEN and CDR2 SYDVKM.

This rearrangement joins TRBV19 to TRBJ1-1; D uncertain. Trimming shortened V by 1 base and J by 3 bases, and 9 bases separated the two germline ends. This CDR3 is 14 amino acids long. The germline V gene encodes CDR1 LNHDA and CDR2 SQIVND (reference sequence). The CDR3 DNA reads as TGTGCCAGTAGTATAGGAACAACAGACACTGAAGCTTTCTTT. It yields the protein CASSIGTTDTEAFF.

The chain is built from TRBV7-2 and TRBJ2-7; 7 bases fit TRBD1. The CDR3 loop spans 16 amino acids. Germline V CDR1 and CDR2: SGHTA, FQGNSA. Trimming took 5 bases from V and 2 from J; bases not matched to a gene: 12. The CDR3 DNA follows: TGTGCCAGCAGCCGCCGACCGGGACAGCGGACCTACGAGCAGTACTTC. Translating it yields CASSRRPGQRTYEQYF.

V usage is TRBV19 and J usage is TRBJ2-3, with D perhaps TRBD2 (6 bases). Germline V CDR1 and CDR2: LNHDA, SQIVND (reference sequence). The CDR3 has 14 residues. Trimming stripped 6 bases from V and 3 bases from J, with 13 bases between. The CDR3 DNA sequence: TGTGCCAGTAGCCCCGGGGCGGGAACAGATACGCAGTATTTT. Translated: CASSPGAGTDTQYF.

This clone showed up just once. The chain has TRBV5-4 and TRBJ1-6; 7 bases line up with TRBD1. Germline V gene lookup returns CDR1 SGHNT and CDR2 YYREEE (reference sequence). Unmatched junction bases numbered 6, after V lost 4 bases and J lost 5 bases. This CDR3 region has 15 residues. In DNA form, the CDR3 reads TGTGCCAGCAGCGTTCCGGGACAGAATAATTCACCCCTCCACTTT. This encodes CASSVPGQNNSPLHF.

This clone was recorded only once. This chain connects TRBV5-4 to TRBJ2-5, with 9 bases identical to TRBD2. CDR1 and CDR2 (germline): SGHNT, YYREEE (reference sequence). CDR3 length: 16 amino acids. V trimming: 2 bases; J trimming: 1 base; junction bases outside the gene matches: 6. CDR3 DNA: TGTGCCAGCAGCTTCTGCGCGGGGGGGATCCAAGAGACCCAGTACTTC. As protein: CASSFCAGGIQETQYF.

The gene calls are TRBV4-2 and TRBJ2-3, with D uncertain. The CDR3 has 15 amino acids. V lost 4 bases to trimming and J lost 1 base, with 12 bases between them. Germline assignment: CDR1 LGHNA and CDR2 YNFKEQ. The CDR3 sequence is CASSPKITGTDTQYF. CDR3 DNA sequence: TGTGCCAGCAGCCCCAAGATCACTGGCACAGATACGCAGTATTTT.

The chain combines TRBV7-9 with TRBJ2-1; D call uncertain. Germline V gene sequence: CDR1 SEHNR, CDR2 FQNEAQ (reference sequence). Trimming took off 5 bases at V and 5 bases at J, with 4 bases between the two ends. The CDR3 covers 11 residues. The DNA of the CDR3 is TGTGCCAGCAGCCTAAACAATGAGCAGTTCTTC. Translation: CASSLNNEQFF.

A few counts support this clone. This chain connects TRBV28 to TRBJ1-1, with D unclear. CDR1 is MDHEN, CDR2 SYDVKM, per germline. Trimming cost V 6 bases and J 3 bases, with 11 bases left between them. The CDR3 runs 13 residues. The CDR3 DNA sequence: TGTGCCAGCAGCCTTGATTACTACACTGAAGCTTTCTTT. It encodes CASSLDYYTEAFF.

The chain recombines TRBV29-1 with TRBJ2-1, with D possibly matching TRBD1 (6 bases). The CDR3 length is 12 residues. In germline, CDR1 is SQVTM, CDR2 ANQGSEA. V dropped 7 bases and J dropped 8 bases, with 15 bases sitting between them. CDR3 protein: CSAAQGTHEQFF. The CDR3 bases are TGCAGCGCCGCCCAAGGGACACATGAGCAGTTCTTC.

This rearrangement joins TRBV7-6 to TRBJ1-1, with D perhaps matching TRBD1 (6 bases). This CDR3 comprises 14 residues. V lost 5 bases to trimming and J lost 4 bases, with 14 bases between them. CDR1 is SGHVS, CDR2 FNYEAQ, per germline. The CDR3 loop is CASSTRTGPTEAFF. DNA for the CDR3: TGTGCCAGCAGCACCAGAACAGGGCCCACTGAAGCTTTCTTT.

The V and J genes are TRBV19 and TRBJ2-3; TRBD1 aligns across 9 bases. There are 16 residues in the CDR3. V gave up 4 bases and J gave up 1 base; unmatched junction bases: 6. CDR1 is LNHDA and CDR2 is SQIVND in the germline V gene (reference sequence). CDR3 DNA sequence: TGTGCCAGTAGTACACGGCGGGACAGGGGCACAGATACGCAGTATTTT. Protein: CASSTRRDRGTDTQYF.

The chain employs TRBV4-1 and TRBJ1-5; unclear D gene. From germline, CDR1 is MGHRA and CDR2 YSYEKL. Trimming took 0 bases from V and 5 from J, leaving 11 bases between them. The CDR3 is made up of 15 amino acids. The CDR3 bases are TGCGCCAGCAGCCAAGAAGGTGGCGGGGATCAGCCCCAGCATTTT. Protein: CASSQEGGGDQPQHF.

This chain connects TRBV5-4 to TRBJ2-1, with 11 bases that match TRBD1. This CDR3 has 14 amino acids. V lost 2 bases, J lost 15 bases, and 10 bases stayed unmatched. Germline lookup yields CDR1 SGHNT and CDR2 YYREEE (reference sequence). The CDR3 nucleotides are TGTGCCAGCAGCTTACGCGGACAGGGGGCTTTACGGTTCTTC. Translating gives CASSLRGQGALRFF.

The chain couples TRBV14 to TRBJ1-1, with D hard to call. The ends were cut back, 1 base at V and 0 bases at J, with 6 bases in the middle. The CDR3 covers 14 residues. Germline CDR1 and CDR2: SGHDN and FVKESK. CDR3 amino acids: CASSQAGMNTEAFF. The CDR3 nucleotides read TGTGCCAGCAGCCAAGCGGGTATGAACACTGAAGCTTTCTTT.